The clone carrying this TCR beta chain showed up many times. Its antigen remains unidentified. This entry belongs to a study of regulatory T cells in long-lasting Graves disease. General study findings and limits: Authors noted too few samples as a limitation.

Assembly of TCR beta libraries relied on iRepertoire HTBI primers together with Arm-PCR of CDR3 regions. MiXCR was run by TCRdb on the multiplex PCR reads, yielding one entry per CDR3 protein. The sample lists 400,000 to 450,000 distinct CDR3 sequences; 14% to 15% were seen once. Per germline, CDR1 DFQATT and CDR2 SNEGSKA (reference sequence). CDR3 length: 14 residues. Trimming shortened V by 6 bases and J by 0 bases, and 15 bases separated the two germline ends. This sample's time point: newly diagnosed GD, antithyroid drugs for less than 3 months. The TCR library was made from RNA that had been extracted from PBMCs in TRIzol. As collected, the peripheral blood samples measured 7.5 to 9 milliliters each and went into EDTA tubes. A further study also used this sample, focusing on T cells in Graves' hyperthyroidism and ophthalmopathy. This second study notes: Clinical symptoms, serum thyroxine and TRAb, thyroid ultrasound and orbital computed tomography were used for the diagnoses.

V gene TRBV20-1 combines with J gene TRBJ2-7, with D maybe TRBD1 (6 bases). The clonotype originates from a woman in her thirties with Graves disease. This sample comprised peripheral blood mononuclear cells (PBMCs), obtained at new diagnosis, from a patient treated with antithyroid drugs. CDR3 region: CSARQTGTSYEQYF. Written as DNA, the CDR3 is TGCAGTGCCAGACAGACAGGAACCTCCTACGAGCAGTACTTC.